This T cell receptor beta chain was observed in a study of cytomegalovirus exposure and HLA in healthy donors. A note on this clone: The antigen remains undetermined.

Study-wide results and caveats: TCR clusters originating in the first cohort tended to co-occur in the 100 to 150 validation repertoires, according to a later analysis. CMV antigen specificity of three CMV-associated chains was confirmed in vitro. Most TCR sequences were uncommon, yet certain public TCRs appeared in many donors.

Assay: immunoSEQ multiplex PCR; the TCRdb copy retains only in-frame clones and omits some. The repertoire holds about 130,000 clones, with roughly 89% as singletons. The V end was cut by 3 bases, the J end by 3 bases, with 14 bases between. The CDR3 spans 15 residues. The germline gives CDR1 MDHEN, CDR2 SYDVKM. The donors were members of the validation cohort comprising about 120 subjects, separate from the roughly 680-subject first cohort. Sequenced material: PBMCs. The chain is built from TRBV28 and TRBJ1-1; no firm D call. This receptor was taken from a young woman in good health and CMV-seronegative. Here the CDR3 reads CASSFLSLTDTEAFF. In DNA, the CDR3 is TGTGCCAGCAGTTTCCTATCTCTTACGGACACTGAAGCTTTCTTT.